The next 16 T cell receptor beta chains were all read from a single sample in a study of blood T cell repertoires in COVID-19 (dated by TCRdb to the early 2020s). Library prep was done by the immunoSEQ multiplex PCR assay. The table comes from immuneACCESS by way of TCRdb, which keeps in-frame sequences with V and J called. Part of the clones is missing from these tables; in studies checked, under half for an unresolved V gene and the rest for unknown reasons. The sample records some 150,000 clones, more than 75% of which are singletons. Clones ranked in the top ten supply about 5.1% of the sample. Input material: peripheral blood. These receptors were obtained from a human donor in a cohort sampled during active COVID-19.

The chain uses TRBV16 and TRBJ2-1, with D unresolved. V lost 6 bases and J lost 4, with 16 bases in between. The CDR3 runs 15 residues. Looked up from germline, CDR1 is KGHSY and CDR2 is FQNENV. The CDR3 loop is CASSPDSRGYNEQFF. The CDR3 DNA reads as TGTGCCAGCAGTCCAGACTCTAGAGGTTACAATGAGCAGTTCTTC.

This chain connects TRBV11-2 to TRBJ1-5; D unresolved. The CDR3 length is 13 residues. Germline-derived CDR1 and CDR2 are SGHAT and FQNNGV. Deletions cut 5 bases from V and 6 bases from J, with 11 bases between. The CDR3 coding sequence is TGTGCCAGCAGCCCAAGCGTCGGTCAGCCCCAGCATTTT. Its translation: CASSPSVGQPQHF.

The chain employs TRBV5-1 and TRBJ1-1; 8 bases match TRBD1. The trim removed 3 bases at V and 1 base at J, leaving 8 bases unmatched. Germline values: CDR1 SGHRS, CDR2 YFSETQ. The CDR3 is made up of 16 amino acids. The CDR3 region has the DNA TGCGCCAGCAGCTGGTCCCAGACAGGGGCGAACACTGAAGCTTTCTTT. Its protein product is CASSWSQTGANTEAFF.

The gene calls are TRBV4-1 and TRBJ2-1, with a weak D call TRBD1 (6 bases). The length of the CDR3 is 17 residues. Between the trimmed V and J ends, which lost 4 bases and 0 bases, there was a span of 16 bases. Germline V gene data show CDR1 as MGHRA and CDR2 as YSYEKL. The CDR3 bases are TGCGCCAGCAGCCCCGCAGGGGACGGGTTCTCCTACAATGAGCAGTTCTTC. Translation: CASSPAGDGFSYNEQFF.

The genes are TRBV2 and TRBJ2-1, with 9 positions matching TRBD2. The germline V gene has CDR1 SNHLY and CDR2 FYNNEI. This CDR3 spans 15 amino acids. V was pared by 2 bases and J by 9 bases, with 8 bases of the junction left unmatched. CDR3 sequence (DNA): TGTGCCAGCAGTGAACGGGCTAGCGGGGTGGGTGAGCAGTTCTTC. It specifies CASSERASGVGEQFF. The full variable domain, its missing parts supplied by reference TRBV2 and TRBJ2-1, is EPEVTQTPSHQVTQMGQEVILRCVPISNHLYFYWYRQILGQKVEFLVSFYNNEISEKSEIFDDQFSVERPDGSNFTLKIRSTKLEDSAMYFCASSERASGVGEQFFGPGTRLTVL.

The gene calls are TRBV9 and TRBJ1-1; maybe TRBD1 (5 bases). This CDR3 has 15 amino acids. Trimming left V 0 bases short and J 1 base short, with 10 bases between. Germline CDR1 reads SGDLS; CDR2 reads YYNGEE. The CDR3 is CASSVGPGRNTEAFF. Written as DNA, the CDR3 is TGTGCCAGCAGCGTAGGTCCAGGGCGGAACACTGAAGCTTTCTTT.

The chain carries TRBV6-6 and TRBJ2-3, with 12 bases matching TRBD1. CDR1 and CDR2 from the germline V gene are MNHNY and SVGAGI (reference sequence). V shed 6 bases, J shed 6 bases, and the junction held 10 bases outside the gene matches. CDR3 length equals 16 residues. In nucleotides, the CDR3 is TGTGCCAGCAGATCCCGCCGGGACAGGGGGCGCGATACGCAGTATTTT. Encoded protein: CASRSRRDRGRDTQYF.

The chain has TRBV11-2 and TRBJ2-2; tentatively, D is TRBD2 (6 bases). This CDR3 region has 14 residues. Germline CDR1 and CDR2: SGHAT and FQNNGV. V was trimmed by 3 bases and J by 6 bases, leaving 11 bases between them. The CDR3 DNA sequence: TGTGCCAGCAGCTTTACTAGCTATTCCGGGGAGCTGTTTTTT. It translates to CASSFTSYSGELFF.

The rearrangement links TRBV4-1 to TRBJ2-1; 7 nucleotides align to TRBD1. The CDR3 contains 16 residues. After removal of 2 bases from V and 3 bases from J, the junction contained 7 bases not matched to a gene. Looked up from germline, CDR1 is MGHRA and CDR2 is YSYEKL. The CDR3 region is CASSQPYRGRYNEQFF. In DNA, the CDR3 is TGCGCCAGCAGCCAACCTTACAGGGGCCGCTACAATGAGCAGTTCTTC.

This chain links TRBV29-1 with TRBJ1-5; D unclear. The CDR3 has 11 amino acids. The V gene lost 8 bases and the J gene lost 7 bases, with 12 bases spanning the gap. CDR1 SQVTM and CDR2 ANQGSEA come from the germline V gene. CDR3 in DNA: TGCAGCACGCGGGAGGAGCAGCCCCAGCATTTT. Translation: CSTREEQPQHF.

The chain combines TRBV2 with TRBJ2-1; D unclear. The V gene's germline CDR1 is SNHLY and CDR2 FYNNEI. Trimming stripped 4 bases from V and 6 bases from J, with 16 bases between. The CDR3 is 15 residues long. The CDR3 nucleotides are TGTGCCAGCAGTGCTGAATCCGTCCCCGGCAATGAGCAGTTCTTC. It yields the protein CASSAESVPGNEQFF.

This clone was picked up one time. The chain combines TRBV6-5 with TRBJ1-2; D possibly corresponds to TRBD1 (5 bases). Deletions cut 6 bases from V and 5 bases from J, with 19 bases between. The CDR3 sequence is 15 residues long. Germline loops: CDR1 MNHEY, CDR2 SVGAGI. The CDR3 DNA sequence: TGTGCCAGCAGGGGGGGGTTGACGCAAGGGTATGGCTACACCTTC. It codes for CASRGGLTQGYGYTF.

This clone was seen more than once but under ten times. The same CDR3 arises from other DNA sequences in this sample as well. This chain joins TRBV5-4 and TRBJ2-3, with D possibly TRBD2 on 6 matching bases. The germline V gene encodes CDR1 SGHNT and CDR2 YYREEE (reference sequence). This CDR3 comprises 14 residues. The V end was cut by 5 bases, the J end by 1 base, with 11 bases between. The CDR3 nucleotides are TGTGCCAGCAGGGGAGGAGGGGGCACAGATACGCAGTATTTT. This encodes CASRGGGGTDTQYF.

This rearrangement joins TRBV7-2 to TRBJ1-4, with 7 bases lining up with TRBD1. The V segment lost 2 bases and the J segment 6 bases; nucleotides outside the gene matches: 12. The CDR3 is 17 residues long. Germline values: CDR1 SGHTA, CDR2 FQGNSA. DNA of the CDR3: TGTGCCAGCAGCTTACGGACAGGAAGGGGTAGGGATGAAAAACTGTTTTTT. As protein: CASSLRTGRGRDEKLFF.

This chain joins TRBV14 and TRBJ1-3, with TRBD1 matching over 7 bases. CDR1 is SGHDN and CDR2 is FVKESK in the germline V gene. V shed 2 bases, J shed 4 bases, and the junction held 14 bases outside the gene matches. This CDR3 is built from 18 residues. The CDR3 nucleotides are TGTGCCAGCAGCCAACTCGGGACAGAACCTCTTCTCGGAAACACCATATATTTT. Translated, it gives CASSQLGTEPLLGNTIYF.

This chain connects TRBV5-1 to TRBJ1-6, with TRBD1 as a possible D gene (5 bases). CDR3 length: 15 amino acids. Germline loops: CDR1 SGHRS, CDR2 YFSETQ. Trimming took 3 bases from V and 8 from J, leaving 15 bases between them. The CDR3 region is CASSSRDSADSPLHF. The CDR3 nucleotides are TGCGCCAGCAGCTCCAGAGACAGTGCGGATTCACCCCTCCACTTT.